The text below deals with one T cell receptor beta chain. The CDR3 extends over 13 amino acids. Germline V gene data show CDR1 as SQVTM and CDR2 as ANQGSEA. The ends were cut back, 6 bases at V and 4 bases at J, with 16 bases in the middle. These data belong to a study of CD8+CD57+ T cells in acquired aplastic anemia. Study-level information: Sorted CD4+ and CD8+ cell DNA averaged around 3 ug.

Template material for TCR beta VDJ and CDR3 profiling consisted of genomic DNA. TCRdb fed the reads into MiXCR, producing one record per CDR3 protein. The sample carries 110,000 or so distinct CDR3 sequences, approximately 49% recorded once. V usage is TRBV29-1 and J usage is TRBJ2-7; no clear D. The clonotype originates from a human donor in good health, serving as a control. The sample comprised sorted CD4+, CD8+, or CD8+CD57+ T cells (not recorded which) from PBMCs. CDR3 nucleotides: TGCAGCGTAGGAGCCACCCTGGGGTACGAGCAGTACTTC. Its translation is CSVGATLGYEQYF.